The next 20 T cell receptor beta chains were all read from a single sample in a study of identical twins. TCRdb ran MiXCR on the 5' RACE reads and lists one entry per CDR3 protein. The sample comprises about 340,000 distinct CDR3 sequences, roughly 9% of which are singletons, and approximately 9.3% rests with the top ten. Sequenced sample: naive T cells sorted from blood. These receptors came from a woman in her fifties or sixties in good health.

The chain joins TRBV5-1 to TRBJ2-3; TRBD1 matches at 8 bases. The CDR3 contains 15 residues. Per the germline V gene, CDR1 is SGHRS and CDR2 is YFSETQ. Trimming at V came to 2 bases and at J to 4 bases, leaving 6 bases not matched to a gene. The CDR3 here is CASSFTGGSPDTQYF. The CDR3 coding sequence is TGCGCCAGCAGCTTTACAGGGGGAAGTCCAGATACGCAGTATTTT.

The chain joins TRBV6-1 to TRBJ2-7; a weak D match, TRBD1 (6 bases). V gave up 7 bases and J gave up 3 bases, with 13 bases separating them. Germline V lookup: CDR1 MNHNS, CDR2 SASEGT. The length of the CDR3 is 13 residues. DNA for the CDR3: TGTGCCAGCACCCAGCAGGGGAACTACGAGCAGTACTTC. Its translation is CASTQQGNYEQYF.

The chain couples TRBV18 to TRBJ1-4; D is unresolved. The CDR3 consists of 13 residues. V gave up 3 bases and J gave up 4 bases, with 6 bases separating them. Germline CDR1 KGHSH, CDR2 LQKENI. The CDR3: CASSPGINEKLFF. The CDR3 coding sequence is TGTGCCAGCTCACCGGGGATTAATGAAAAACTGTTTTTT.

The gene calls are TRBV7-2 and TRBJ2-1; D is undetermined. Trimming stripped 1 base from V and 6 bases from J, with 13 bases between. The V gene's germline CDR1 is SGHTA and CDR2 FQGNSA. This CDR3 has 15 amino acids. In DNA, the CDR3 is TGTGCCAGCAGCTTAGACCTGAGCCTCACCAATGAGCAGTTCTTC. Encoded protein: CASSLDLSLTNEQFF. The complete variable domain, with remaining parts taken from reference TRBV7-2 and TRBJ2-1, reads GAGVSQSPSNKVTEKGKDVELRCDPISGHTALYWYRQSLGQGLEFLIYFQGNSAPDKSGLPSDRFSAERTGGSVSTLTIQRTQQEDSAVYLCASSLDLSLTNEQFFGPGTRLTVL.

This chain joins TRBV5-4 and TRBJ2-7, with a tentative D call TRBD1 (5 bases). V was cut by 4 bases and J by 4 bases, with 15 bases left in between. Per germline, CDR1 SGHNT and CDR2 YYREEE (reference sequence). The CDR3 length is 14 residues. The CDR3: CASSPRQRRYEQYF. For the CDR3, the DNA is TGTGCCAGCAGCCCCAGACAGCGCCGGTACGAGCAGTACTTC. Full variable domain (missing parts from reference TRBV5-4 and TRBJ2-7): ETGVTQSPTHLIKTRGQQVTLRCSSQSGHNTVSWYQQALGQGPQFIFQYYREEENGRGNFPPRFSGLQFPNYSSELNVNALELDDSALYLCASSPRQRRYEQYFGPGTRLTVT.

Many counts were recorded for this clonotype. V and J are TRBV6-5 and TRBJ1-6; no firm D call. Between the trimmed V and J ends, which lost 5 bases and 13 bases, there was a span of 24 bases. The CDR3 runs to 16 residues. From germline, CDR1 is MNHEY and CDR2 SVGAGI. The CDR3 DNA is TGTGCCAGCAGTACCCAAGCACCAGAGCGAAAGTATCCCCTCCACTTT. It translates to CASSTQAPERKYPLHF.

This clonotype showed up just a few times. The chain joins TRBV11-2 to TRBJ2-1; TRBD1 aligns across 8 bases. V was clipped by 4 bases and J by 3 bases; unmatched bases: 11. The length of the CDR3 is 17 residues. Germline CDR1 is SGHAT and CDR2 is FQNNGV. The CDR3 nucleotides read TGTGCCAGCAGCTCACCAAATAGACAGGGGAACTACAATGAGCAGTTCTTC. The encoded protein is CASSSPNRQGNYNEQFF.

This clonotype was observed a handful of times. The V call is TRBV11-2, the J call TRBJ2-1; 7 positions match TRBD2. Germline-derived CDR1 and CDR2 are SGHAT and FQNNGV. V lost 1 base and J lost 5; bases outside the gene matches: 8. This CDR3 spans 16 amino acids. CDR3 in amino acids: CASSLARAGVNNEQFF. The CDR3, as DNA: TGTGCCAGCAGCTTAGCGAGGGCGGGAGTGAACAATGAGCAGTTCTTC.

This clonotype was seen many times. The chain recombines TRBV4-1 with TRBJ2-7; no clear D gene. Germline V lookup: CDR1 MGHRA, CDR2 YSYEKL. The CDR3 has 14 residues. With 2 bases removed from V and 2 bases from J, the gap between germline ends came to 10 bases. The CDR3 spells CASSQIAGAYEQYF. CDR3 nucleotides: TGCGCCAGCAGCCAAATAGCTGGAGCCTACGAGCAGTACTTC.

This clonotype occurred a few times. The CDR3 DNA sequence: TGCGCCAGCAGCTGGAGGGCTAGTCGGGATGAGCAGTTCTTC. Translation gives CASSWRASRDEQFF. The rearrangement links TRBV5-1 to TRBJ2-1, with D perhaps TRBD2 (6 bases). The CDR3 covers 14 residues. Germline loops: CDR1 SGHRS, CDR2 YFSETQ. The germline V and J ends were trimmed by 3 bases and 8 bases, with 15 bases remaining between them.

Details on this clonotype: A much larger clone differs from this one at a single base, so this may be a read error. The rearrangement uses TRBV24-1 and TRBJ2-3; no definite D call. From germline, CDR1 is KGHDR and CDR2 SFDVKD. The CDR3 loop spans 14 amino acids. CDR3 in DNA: TGTGCCGCCAGTGATTTTCGAACCACAGATACGCAGTATTTT. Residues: CAASDFRTTDTQYF.

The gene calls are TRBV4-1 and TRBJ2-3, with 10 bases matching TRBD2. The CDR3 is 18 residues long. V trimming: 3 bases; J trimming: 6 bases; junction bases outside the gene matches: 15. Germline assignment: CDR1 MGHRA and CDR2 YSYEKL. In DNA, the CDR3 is TGCGCCAGCAGCCACGAGGGGATAGGACTAGCGGTCCCGGATACGCAGTATTTT. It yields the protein CASSHEGIGLAVPDTQYF.

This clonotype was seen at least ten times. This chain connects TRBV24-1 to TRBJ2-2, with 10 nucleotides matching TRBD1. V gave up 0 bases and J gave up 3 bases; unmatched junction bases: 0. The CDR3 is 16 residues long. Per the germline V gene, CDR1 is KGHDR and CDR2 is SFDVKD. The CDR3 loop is CATSDLGQGDTGELFF. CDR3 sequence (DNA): TGTGCCACCAGTGATTTGGGACAGGGGGACACCGGGGAGCTGTTTTTT.

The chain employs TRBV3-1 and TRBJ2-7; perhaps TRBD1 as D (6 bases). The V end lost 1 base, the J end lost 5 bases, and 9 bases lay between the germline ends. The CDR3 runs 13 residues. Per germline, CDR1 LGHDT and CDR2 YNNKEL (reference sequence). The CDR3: CASSQGRGNEQYV. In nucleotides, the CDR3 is TGTGCCAGCAGCCAAGGCAGGGGTAACGAGCAGTACGTC.

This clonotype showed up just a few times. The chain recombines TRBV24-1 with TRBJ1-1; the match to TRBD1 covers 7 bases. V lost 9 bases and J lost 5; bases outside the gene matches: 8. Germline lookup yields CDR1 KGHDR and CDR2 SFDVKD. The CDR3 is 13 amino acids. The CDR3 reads CATRGGAGTEAFF. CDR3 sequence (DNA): TGTGCCACCCGAGGGGGCGCGGGGACTGAAGCTTTCTTT.

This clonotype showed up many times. The chain's CDR3 is CSVVAGHYNEQFF. The CDR3 DNA reads as TGCAGTGTCGTAGCGGGACACTACAATGAGCAGTTCTTC. This rearrangement joins TRBV20-1 to TRBJ2-1, with 8 bases fitting TRBD2. There are 13 residues in the CDR3. V shed 7 bases, J shed 3 bases, and the junction held 5 bases outside the gene matches. Germline CDR1 and CDR2: DFQATT and SNEGSKA (reference sequence).

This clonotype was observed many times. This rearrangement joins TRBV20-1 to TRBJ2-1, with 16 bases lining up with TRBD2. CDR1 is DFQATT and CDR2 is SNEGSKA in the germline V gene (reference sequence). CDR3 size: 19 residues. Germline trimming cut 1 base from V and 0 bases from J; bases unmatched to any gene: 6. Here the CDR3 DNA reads TGCAGTGCTAGAGCTCCGGGACTAGCGGGAGGGAGCTCCTACAATGAGCAGTTCTTC. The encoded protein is CSARAPGLAGGSSYNEQFF.

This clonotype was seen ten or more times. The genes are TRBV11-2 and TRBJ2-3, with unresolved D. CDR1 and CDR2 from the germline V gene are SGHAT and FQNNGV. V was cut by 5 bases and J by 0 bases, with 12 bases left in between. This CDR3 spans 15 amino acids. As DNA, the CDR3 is TGTGCCAGCAGCCTTGGTATAGATAGCACAGATACGCAGTATTTT. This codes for CASSLGIDSTDTQYF.

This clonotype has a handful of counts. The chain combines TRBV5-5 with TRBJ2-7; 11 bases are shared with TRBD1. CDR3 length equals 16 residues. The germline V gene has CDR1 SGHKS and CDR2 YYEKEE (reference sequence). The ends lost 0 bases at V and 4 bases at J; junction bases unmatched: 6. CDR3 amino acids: CASSLDRTGGFYEQYV. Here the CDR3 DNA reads TGTGCCAGCAGCTTGGACAGGACAGGGGGCTTTTACGAGCAGTACGTC.

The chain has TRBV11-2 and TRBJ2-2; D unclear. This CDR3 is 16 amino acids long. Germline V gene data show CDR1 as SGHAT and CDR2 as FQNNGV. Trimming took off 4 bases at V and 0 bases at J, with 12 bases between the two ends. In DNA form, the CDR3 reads TGTGCCAGCAGCTCCCAAAACTTCGCGAACACCGGGGAGCTGTTTTTT. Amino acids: CASSSQNFANTGELFF.